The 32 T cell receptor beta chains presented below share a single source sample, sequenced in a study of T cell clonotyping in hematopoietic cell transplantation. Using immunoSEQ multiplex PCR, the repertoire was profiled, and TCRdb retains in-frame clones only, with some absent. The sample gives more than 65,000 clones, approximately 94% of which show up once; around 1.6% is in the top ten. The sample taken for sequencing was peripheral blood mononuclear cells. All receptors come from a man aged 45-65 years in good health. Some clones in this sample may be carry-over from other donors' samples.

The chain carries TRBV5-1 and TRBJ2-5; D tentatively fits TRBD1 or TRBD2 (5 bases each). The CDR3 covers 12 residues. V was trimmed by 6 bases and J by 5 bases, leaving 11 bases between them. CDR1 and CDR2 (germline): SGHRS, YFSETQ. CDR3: CASKGTYETQYF. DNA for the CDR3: TGCGCCAGCAAGGGGACGTATGAGACCCAGTACTTC. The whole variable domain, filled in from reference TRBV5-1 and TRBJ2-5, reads KAGVTQTPRYLIKTRGQQVTLSCSPISGHRSVSWYQQTPGQGLQFLFEYFSETQRNKGNFPGRFSGRQFSNSRSEMNVSTLELGDSALYLCASKGTYETQYFGPGTRLLVL.

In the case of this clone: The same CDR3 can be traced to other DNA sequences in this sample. The CDR3 loop reads CASSRQENQPQHF. CDR3 nucleotide sequence: TGTGCCAGCAGCCGACAGGAGAATCAGCCCCAGCATTTT. This chain connects TRBV7-9 to TRBJ1-5; maybe TRBD1 (6 bases). The V end was cut by 5 bases, the J end by 4 bases, with 9 bases between. Germline V gene data show CDR1 as SEHNR and CDR2 as FQNEAQ (reference sequence). CDR3 size: 13 residues.

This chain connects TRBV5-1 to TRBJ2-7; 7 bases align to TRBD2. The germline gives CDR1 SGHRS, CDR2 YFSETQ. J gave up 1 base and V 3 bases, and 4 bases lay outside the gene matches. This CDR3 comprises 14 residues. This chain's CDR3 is CASSYPSGSYEQYF. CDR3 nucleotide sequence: TGCGCCAGCAGCTACCCTAGCGGATCCTACGAGCAGTACTTC.

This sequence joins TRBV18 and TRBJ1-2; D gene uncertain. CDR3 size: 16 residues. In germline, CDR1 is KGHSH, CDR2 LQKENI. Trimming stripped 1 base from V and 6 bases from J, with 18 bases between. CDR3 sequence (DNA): TGTGCCAGCTCACCACTTGCGGACCGATGGGGTGATGGCTACACCTTC. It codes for CASSPLADRWGDGYTF.

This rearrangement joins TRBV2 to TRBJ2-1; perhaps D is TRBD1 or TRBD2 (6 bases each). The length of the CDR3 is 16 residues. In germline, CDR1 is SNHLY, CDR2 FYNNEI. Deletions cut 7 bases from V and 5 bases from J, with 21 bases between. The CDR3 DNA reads TGTGCCAGCAACAGGGACTCTAGATCATGGGACAATGAGCAGTTCTTC. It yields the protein CASNRDSRSWDNEQFF.

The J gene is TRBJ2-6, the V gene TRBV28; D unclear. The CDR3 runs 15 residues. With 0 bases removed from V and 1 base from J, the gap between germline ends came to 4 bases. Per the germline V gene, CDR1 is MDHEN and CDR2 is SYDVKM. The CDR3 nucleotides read TGTGCCAGCAGTTTATGGCCGTCTGGGGCCAACGTCCTGACTTTC. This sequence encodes CASSLWPSGANVLTF.

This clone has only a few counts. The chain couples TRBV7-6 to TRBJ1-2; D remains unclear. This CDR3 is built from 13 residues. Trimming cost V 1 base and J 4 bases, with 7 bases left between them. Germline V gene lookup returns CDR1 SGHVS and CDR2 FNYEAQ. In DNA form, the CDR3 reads TGTGCCAGCAGCTTAGAAAGGTCCTATGGCTACACCTTC. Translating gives CASSLERSYGYTF. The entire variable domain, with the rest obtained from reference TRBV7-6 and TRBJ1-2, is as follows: GAGVSQSPRYKVTKRGQDVALRCDPISGHVSLYWYRQALGQGPEFLTYFNYEAQQDKSGLPNDRFSAERPEGSISTLTIQRTEQRDSAMYRCASSLERSYGYTFGSGTRLTVV.

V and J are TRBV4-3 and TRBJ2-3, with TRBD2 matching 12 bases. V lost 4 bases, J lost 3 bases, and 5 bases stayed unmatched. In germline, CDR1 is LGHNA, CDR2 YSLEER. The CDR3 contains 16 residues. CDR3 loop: CASSPGTSGRTDTQYF. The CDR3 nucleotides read TGCGCCAGCAGCCCCGGGACTAGCGGGCGGACAGATACGCAGTATTTT.

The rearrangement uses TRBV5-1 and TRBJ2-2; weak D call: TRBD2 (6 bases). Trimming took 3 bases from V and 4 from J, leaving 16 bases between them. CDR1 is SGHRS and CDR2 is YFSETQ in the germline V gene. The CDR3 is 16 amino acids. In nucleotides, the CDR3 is TGCGCCAGCAGCTCCAACTCGGGCGGGGCCACCGGGGAGCTGTTTTTT. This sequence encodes CASSSNSGGATGELFF.

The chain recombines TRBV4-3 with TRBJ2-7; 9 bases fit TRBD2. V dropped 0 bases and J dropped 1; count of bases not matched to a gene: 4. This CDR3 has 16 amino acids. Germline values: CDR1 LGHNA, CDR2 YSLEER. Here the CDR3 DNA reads TGCGCCAGCAGCCAAGATCCCCTAGCGGGGTCCTACGAGCAGTACTTC. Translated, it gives CASSQDPLAGSYEQYF.

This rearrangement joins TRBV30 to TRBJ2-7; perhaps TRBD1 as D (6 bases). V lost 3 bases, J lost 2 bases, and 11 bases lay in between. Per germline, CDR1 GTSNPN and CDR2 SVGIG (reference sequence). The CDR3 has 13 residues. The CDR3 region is CAWSTGSPYEQYF. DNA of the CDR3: TGTGCCTGGAGCACAGGGTCGCCCTACGAGCAGTACTTC.

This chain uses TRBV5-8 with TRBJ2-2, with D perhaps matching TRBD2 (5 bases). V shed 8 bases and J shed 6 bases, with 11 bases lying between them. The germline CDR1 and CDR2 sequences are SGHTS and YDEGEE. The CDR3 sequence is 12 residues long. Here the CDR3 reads CASRTPPGELFF. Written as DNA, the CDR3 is TGTGCCAGTCGGACTCCTCCCGGGGAGCTGTTTTTT.

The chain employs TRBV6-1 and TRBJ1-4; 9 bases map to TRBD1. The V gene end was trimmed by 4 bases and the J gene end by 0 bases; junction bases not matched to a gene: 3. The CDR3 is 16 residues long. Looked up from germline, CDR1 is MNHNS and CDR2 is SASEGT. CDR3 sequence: CASSAGTGPTNEKLFF. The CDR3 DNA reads TGTGCCAGCAGTGCCGGGACAGGGCCAACTAATGAAAAACTGTTTTTT.

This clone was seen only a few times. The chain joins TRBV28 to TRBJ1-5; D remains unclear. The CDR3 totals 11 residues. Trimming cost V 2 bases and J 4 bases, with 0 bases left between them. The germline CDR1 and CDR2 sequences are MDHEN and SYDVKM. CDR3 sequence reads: CASSLNQPQHF. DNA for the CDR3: TGTGCCAGCAGTTTAAATCAGCCCCAGCATTTT.

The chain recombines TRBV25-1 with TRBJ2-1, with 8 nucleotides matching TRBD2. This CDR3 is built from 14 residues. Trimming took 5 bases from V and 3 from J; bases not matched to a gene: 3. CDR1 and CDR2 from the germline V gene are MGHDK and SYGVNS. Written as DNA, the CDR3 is TGTGCCAGCAGTTCTACTAGCGGCTACAATGAGCAGTTCTTC. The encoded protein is CASSSTSGYNEQFF.

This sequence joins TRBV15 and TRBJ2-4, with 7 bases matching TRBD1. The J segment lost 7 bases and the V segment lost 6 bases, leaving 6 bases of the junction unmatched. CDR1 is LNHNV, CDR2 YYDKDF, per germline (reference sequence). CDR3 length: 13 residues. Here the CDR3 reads CATRDRTVNIQYF. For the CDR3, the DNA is TGTGCCACCAGGGACAGGACTGTCAACATTCAGTACTTC.

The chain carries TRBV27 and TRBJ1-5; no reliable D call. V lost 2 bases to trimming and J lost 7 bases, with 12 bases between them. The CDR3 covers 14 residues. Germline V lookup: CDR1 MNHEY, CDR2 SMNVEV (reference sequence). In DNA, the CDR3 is TGTGCCAGCAGTTTAGCGCGGGGTAGACAGCCCCAGCATTTT. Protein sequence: CASSLARGRQPQHF.

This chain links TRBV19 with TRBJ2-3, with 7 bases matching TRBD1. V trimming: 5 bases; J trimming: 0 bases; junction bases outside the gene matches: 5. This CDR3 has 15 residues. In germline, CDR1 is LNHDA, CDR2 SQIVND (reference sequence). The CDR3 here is CASSYDRASTDTQYF. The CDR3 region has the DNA TGTGCCAGTAGTTACGACAGGGCGAGCACAGATACGCAGTATTTT.

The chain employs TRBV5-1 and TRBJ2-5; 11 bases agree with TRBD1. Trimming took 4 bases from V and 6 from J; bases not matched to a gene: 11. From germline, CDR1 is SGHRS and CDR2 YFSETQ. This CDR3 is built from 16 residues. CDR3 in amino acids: CASSLGTGGISKTQYF. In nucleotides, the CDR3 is TGCGCCAGCAGCCTAGGGACAGGGGGGATTTCAAAGACCCAGTACTTC.

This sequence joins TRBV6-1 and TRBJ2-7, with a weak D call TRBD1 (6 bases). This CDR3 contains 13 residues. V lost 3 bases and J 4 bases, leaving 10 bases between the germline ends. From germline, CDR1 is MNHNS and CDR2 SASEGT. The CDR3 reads CASSDPGVYEQYF. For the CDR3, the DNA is TGTGCCAGCAGTGACCCAGGGGTATACGAGCAGTACTTC.

CDR3 amino acids: CASTGQGLNTEAFF. The CDR3 DNA is TGTGCCAGCACCGGACAGGGTTTAAACACTGAAGCTTTCTTT. The gene calls are TRBV5-4 and TRBJ1-1, with TRBD1 matching 8 bases. The V and J ends lost 6 bases and 2 bases, in that order; junction bases with no gene match: 6. The CDR3 consists of 14 residues. CDR1 is SGHNT and CDR2 is YYREEE in the germline V gene (reference sequence).

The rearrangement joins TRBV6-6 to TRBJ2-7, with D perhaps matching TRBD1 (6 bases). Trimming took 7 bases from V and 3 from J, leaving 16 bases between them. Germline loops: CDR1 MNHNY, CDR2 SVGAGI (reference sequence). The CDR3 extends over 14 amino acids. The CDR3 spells CASKVGQGHYEQYF. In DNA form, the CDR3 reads TGTGCCAGCAAGGTGGGACAAGGCCACTACGAGCAGTACTTC.

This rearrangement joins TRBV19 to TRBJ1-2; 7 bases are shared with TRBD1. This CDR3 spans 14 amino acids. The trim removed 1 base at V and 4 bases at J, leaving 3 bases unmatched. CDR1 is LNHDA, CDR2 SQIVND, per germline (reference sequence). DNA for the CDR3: TGTGCCAGTAGTATAGGAGGGACAGCCTATGGCTACACCTTC. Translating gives CASSIGGTAYGYTF.

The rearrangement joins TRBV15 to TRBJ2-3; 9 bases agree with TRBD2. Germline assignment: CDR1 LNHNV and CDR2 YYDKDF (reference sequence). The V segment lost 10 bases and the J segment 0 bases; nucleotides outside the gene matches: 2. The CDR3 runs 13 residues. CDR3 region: CASGGGSTDTQYF. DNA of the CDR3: TGTGCCAGCGGGGGGGGGAGCACAGATACGCAGTATTTT.

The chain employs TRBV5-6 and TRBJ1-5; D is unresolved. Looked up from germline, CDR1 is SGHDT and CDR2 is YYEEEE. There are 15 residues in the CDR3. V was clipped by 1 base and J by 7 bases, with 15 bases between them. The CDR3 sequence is CASSLWDFPYQPQHF. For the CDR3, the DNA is TGTGCCAGCAGCTTGTGGGATTTCCCTTACCAGCCCCAGCATTTT. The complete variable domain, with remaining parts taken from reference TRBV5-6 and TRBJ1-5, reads DAGVTQSPTHLIKTRGQQVTLRCSPKSGHDTVSWYQQALGQGPQFIFQYYEEEERQRGNFPDRFSGHQFPNYSSELNVNALLLGDSALYLCASSLWDFPYQPQHFGDGTRLSIL.

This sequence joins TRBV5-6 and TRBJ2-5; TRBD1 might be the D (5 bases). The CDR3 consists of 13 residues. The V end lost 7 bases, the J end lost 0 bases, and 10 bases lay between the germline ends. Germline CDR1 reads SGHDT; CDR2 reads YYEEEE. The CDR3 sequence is CASSDRNQETQYF. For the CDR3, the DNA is TGTGCCAGCTCCGACAGAAACCAAGAGACCCAGTACTTC.

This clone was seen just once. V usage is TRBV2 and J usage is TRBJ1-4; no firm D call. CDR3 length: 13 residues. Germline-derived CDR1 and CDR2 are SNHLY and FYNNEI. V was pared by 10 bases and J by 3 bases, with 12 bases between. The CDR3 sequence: CATQEEANEKLFF. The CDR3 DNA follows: TGTGCCACTCAGGAGGAGGCTAATGAAAAACTGTTTTTT.

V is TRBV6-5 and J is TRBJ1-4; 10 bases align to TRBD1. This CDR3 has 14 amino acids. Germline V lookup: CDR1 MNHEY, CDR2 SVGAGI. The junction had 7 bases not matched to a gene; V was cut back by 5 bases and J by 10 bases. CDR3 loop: CASSQGQGKGKLFF. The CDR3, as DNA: TGTGCCAGCAGTCAGGGACAGGGGAAAGGAAAACTGTTTTTT.

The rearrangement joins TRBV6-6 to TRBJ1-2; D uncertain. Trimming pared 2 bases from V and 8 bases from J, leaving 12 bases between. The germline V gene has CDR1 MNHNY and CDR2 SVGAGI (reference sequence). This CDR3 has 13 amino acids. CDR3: CASSYVGLRGYTF. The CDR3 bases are TGTGCCAGCAGTTACGTGGGTTTAAGAGGCTACACCTTC.

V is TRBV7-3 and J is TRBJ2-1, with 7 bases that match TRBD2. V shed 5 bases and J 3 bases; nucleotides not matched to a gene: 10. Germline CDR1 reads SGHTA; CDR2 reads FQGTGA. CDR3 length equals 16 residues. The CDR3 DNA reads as TGTGCCAGCAGCCCCAACCCGGGACTACACTACAATGAGCAGTTCTTC. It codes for CASSPNPGLHYNEQFF.

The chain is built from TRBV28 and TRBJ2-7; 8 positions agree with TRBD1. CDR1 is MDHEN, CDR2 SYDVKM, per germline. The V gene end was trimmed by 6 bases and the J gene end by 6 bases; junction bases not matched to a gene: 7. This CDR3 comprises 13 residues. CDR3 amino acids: CASRTLQGVEQYF. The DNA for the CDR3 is TGTGCCAGCAGAACCTTACAGGGGGTCGAGCAGTACTTC.

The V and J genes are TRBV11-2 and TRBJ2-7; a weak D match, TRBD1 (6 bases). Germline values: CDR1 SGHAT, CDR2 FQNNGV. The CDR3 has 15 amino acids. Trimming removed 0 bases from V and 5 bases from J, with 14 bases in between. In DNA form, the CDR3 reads TGTGCCAGCAGCTTAGATTCCGGACAGATCGACGAGCAGTACTTC. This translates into CASSLDSGQIDEQYF.